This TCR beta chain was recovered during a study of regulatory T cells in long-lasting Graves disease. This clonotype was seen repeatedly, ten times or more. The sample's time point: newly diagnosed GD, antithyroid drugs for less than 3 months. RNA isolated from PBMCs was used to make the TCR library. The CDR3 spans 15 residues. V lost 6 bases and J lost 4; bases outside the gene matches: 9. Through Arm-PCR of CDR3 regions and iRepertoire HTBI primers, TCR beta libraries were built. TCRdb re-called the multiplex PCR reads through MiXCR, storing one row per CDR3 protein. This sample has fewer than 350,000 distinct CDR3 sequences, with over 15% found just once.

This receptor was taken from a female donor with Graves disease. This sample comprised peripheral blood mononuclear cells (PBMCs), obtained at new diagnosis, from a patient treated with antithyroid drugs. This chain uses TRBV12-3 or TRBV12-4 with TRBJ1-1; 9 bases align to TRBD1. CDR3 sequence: CASSSGQGWVTEAFF. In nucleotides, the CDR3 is TGTGCCAGCAGCTCCGGACAGGGGTGGGTCACTGAAGCTTTCTTT.